These 21 T cell receptor beta chains share one sample of origin, sequenced in a study of T cell responses to AZD1222 COVID-19 vaccine. Using immunoSEQ multiplex PCR, the repertoire was profiled, and TCRdb retains in-frame clones only, with some absent. This sample carries 150,000 or so clones, with under 2.5% going to the ten biggest clones. The sequenced sample was peripheral blood. The source is an adult in good health.

V gene TRBV6-4 combines with J gene TRBJ2-5; TRBD1 is a possible D gene (6 bases). The germline gives CDR1 MRHNA, CDR2 SNTAGT. Trimming took 7 bases from V and 2 from J, leaving 20 bases between them. This CDR3 comprises 16 residues. CDR3 protein: CASTGGQTATQETQYF. The CDR3, as DNA: TGTGCCAGCACTGGGGGCCAGACAGCGACTCAAGAGACCCAGTACTTC.

The chain links TRBV4-2 to TRBJ1-5; D remains ambiguous. The CDR3 has 17 residues. Germline V gene data show CDR1 as LGHNA and CDR2 as YNFKEQ. V lost 0 bases and J lost 0, with 12 bases in between. The CDR3 nucleotides are TGTGCCAGCAGCCAAGACCGGGGTATGGGTAGCAATCAGCCCCAGCATTTT. Protein product: CASSQDRGMGSNQPQHF.

The chain carries TRBV29-1 and TRBJ2-7, with a weak D call TRBD1 (6 bases). The CDR3 is 12 amino acids. Germline V gene sequence: CDR1 SQVTM, CDR2 ANQGSEA. V was shortened by 6 bases and J by 6 bases, with 15 bases between the two germline ends. The CDR3 here is CSVLRTGREQYF. Here the CDR3 DNA reads TGCAGCGTCCTCCGAACAGGGCGCGAGCAGTACTTC.

The chain employs TRBV5-1 and TRBJ1-1; 7 bases align to TRBD1. Per the germline V gene, CDR1 is SGHRS and CDR2 is YFSETQ. V shed 2 bases, J shed 0 bases, and the junction held 7 bases outside the gene matches. The length of the CDR3 is 16 residues. For the CDR3, the DNA is TGCGCCAGCAGCTTTTACTTGACAGGGTTGAACACTGAAGCTTTCTTT. Protein: CASSFYLTGLNTEAFF. Using reference TRBV5-1 and TRBJ1-1 for the parts outside the CDR3, the full variable domain is KAGVTQTPRYLIKTRGQQVTLSCSPISGHRSVSWYQQTPGQGLQFLFEYFSETQRNKGNFPGRFSGRQFSNSRSEMNVSTLELGDSALYLCASSFYLTGLNTEAFFGQGTRLTVV.

The V call is TRBV6-5, the J call TRBJ1-6, with a tentative D call TRBD1 (6 bases). Germline CDR1 and CDR2: MNHEY and SVGAGI. V lost 7 bases and J 7 bases, leaving 11 bases between the germline ends. This CDR3 spans 13 amino acids. The chain's CDR3 is CASNGGGNSPLHF. The CDR3, as DNA: TGTGCCAGCAATGGGGGGGGCAATTCACCCCTCCACTTT.

V is TRBV6-5 and J is TRBJ1-6, with 9 bases that match TRBD1. The CDR3 length is 16 residues. Germline V gene data show CDR1 as MNHEY and CDR2 as SVGAGI. With 0 bases clipped from V and 10 bases from J, the junction kept 7 bases outside the gene matches. The CDR3 here is CASSYSWTGDESPLHF. The CDR3 DNA follows: TGTGCCAGCAGTTACTCGTGGACAGGGGATGAGTCACCCCTCCACTTT.

The V call is TRBV5-5, the J call TRBJ1-2; D uncertain. Per the germline V gene, CDR1 is SGHKS and CDR2 is YYEKEE (reference sequence). Trimming took 4 bases from V and 7 from J, leaving 17 bases between them. The CDR3 has 14 amino acids. CDR3 sequence reads: CASSLYEGLGGYTF. CDR3 coding DNA: TGTGCCAGCAGCCTCTACGAGGGTTTGGGTGGCTACACCTTC. The whole variable domain, remainder taken from reference TRBV5-5 and TRBJ1-2, is DAGVTQSPTHLIKTRGQQVTLRCSPISGHKSVSWYQQVLGQGPQFIFQYYEKEERGRGNFPDRFSARQFPNYSSELNVNALLLGDSALYLCASSLYEGLGGYTFGSGTRLTVV.

V is TRBV28 and J is TRBJ1-4; D is unresolved. CDR1 is MDHEN, CDR2 SYDVKM, per germline. Trimming cost V 1 base and J 1 base, with 10 bases left between them. The CDR3 spans 16 residues. The CDR3 DNA is TGTGCCAGCAGTTTATATGGGCTGGAAACTAATGAAAAACTGTTTTTT. Residues: CASSLYGLETNEKLFF.

This chain links TRBV9 with TRBJ1-3; weak D call: TRBD1 (6 bases). The CDR3 has 16 amino acids. Trimming shortened V by 0 bases and J by 0 bases, and 10 bases separated the two germline ends. Germline loops: CDR1 SGDLS, CDR2 YYNGEE. CDR3 protein: CASSVVDSLSGNTIYF. The CDR3 nucleotides read TGTGCCAGCAGCGTAGTGGACAGTCTCTCTGGAAACACCATATATTTT.

The chain uses TRBV12-3 or TRBV12-4 and TRBJ2-7; a weak D match, TRBD1 (7 bases). This CDR3 contains 13 residues. Trimming removed 3 bases from V and 7 bases from J, with 13 bases in between. CDR3 loop: CASSFTQGGEQYF. The CDR3 DNA is TGTGCCAGCAGTTTCACGCAGGGGGGTGAGCAGTACTTC.

The chain uses TRBV18 and TRBJ1-6, with D maybe TRBD1 (6 bases). The CDR3 length is 17 residues. Germline values: CDR1 KGHSH, CDR2 LQKENI. Trimming shortened V by 3 bases and J by 6 bases, and 18 bases separated the two germline ends. CDR3 residues: CASSPVLTTGPNSPLHF. The CDR3 DNA is TGTGCCAGCTCACCGGTATTGACGACAGGTCCTAATTCACCCCTCCACTTT.

The V and J genes are TRBV5-5 and TRBJ1-1, with no clear D. The V gene's germline CDR1 is SGHKS and CDR2 YYEKEE (reference sequence). With 0 bases removed from V and 0 bases from J, the gap between germline ends came to 12 bases. The length of the CDR3 is 16 residues. The CDR3 sequence: CASSLGQFLMNTEAFF. The CDR3 nucleotides read TGTGCCAGCAGCTTGGGGCAGTTCTTAATGAACACTGAAGCTTTCTTT.

The rearrangement uses TRBV27 and TRBJ2-7; a possible D gene is TRBD1 (5 bases). Germline V gene sequence: CDR1 MNHEY, CDR2 SMNVEV (reference sequence). The CDR3 runs 15 residues. Trimming shortened V by 1 base and J by 0 bases, and 10 bases separated the two germline ends. CDR3 residues: CASSLWQGYSYEQYF. The CDR3 nucleotides read TGTGCCAGCAGTTTATGGCAGGGCTACTCCTACGAGCAGTACTTC.

This chain links TRBV5-4 with TRBJ2-2; no clear D. V lost 2 bases and J 7 bases, leaving 18 bases between the germline ends. CDR3 length: 16 residues. Germline lookup yields CDR1 SGHNT and CDR2 YYREEE (reference sequence). In DNA form, the CDR3 reads TGTGCCAGCAGCTTTGTGGGCCCAGCCAAACACGGGGAGCTGTTTTTT. This gives the protein CASSFVGPAKHGELFF.

This chain connects TRBV6-4 to TRBJ2-1; 7 nucleotides match TRBD2. Germline CDR1 MRHNA, CDR2 SNTAGT. The CDR3 length is 15 residues. Trimming took 3 bases from V and 8 from J; bases not matched to a gene: 10. Here the CDR3 reads CASSEKVAGGDEQFF. The CDR3 bases are TGTGCCAGCAGTGAAAAGGTAGCGGGCGGCGATGAGCAGTTCTTC.

V gene TRBV5-5 combines with J gene TRBJ1-2; tentatively, D is TRBD1 (5 bases). The length of the CDR3 is 15 residues. The V gene lost 1 base and the J gene lost 3 bases, with 13 bases spanning the gap. Germline V gene sequence: CDR1 SGHKS, CDR2 YYEKEE (reference sequence). The CDR3 sequence: CASSLKVVGDYGYTF. The CDR3 DNA reads as TGTGCCAGCAGCTTGAAGGTCGTGGGGGACTATGGCTACACCTTC.

The chain has TRBV4-2 and TRBJ2-3, with 16 bases lining up with TRBD2. Germline V CDR1 and CDR2: LGHNA, YNFKEQ. The J segment lost 4 bases and the V segment lost 0 bases, leaving 1 base of the junction unmatched. The CDR3 runs to 17 residues. In nucleotides, the CDR3 is TGTGCCAGCAGCCAAGATGGGACTAGCGGGGGGGCAGATACGCAGTATTTT. Amino acids: CASSQDGTSGGADTQYF.

The chain uses TRBV5-6 and TRBJ2-4; D tentatively fits TRBD1 or TRBD2 (5 bases each). There are 15 residues in the CDR3. The germline gives CDR1 SGHDT, CDR2 YYEEEE. The V end was cut by 3 bases, the J end by 3 bases, with 13 bases between. The CDR3 nucleotides are TGTGCCAGCAGCTCTGAGGGGTATGTCAAAAACATTCAGTACTTC. It yields the protein CASSSEGYVKNIQYF.

The chain combines TRBV5-8 with TRBJ1-3; D not resolved. Germline V CDR1 and CDR2: SGHTS, YDEGEE. The V end was cut by 1 base, the J end by 1 base, with 12 bases between. The CDR3 length is 16 residues. CDR3 region: CASSLIRVSSGNTIYF. The CDR3 bases are TGTGCCAGCAGCTTGATTAGGGTTTCGTCTGGAAACACCATATATTTT.

The rearrangement joins TRBV9 to TRBJ1-1, with D hard to call. Deletions cut 0 bases from V and 1 base from J, with 19 bases between. Germline V gene sequence: CDR1 SGDLS, CDR2 YYNGEE. CDR3 length: 18 amino acids. CDR3 region: CASSVAGETLPPNTEAFF. The DNA of the CDR3 is TGTGCCAGCAGCGTAGCTGGGGAGACATTGCCCCCGAACACTGAAGCTTTCTTT.

V usage is TRBV9 and J usage is TRBJ1-4, with 7 positions matching TRBD1. The junction had 2 bases not matched to a gene; V was cut back by 2 bases and J by 7 bases. The CDR3 is 13 amino acids. Germline V lookup: CDR1 SGDLS, CDR2 YYNGEE. The CDR3 protein is CASSVQGGEKLFF. CDR3 sequence (DNA): TGTGCCAGCAGCGTTCAGGGGGGTGAAAAACTGTTTTTT.